This is a list of T cell receptor beta chains from one sample in a study of blood T cell repertoires in COVID-19. The table came from immunoSEQ multiplex PCR; TCRdb's copy has only in-frame clones and leaves some out. The sample holds 270,000 or so clones, about 87% seen once. Sequencing input: PBMCs or T cells enriched from blood (not recorded which). The origin of the receptors is a woman aged 25 to 39 with acute COVID-19. CDR3s include the opening cysteine and the closing phenylalanine or tryptophan. D genes are given only for firm matches. Size is omitted from some rows. Given values are once, few, many or a class for expanded clones.

v_gene,d_gene,abundance,j_gene,CDR3nt,CDR3aa
TRBV12-3/TRBV12-4,.,.,TRBJ2-1,TGTGCCAGCACCCTAAGGGGCAGGGGTGGGCAGTTCTTC,CASTLRGRGGQFF
TRBV20-1,.,.,TRBJ1-1,TGCAGTGCTAGTAGGGGGGGTGAAGCTTTCTTT,CSASRGGEAFF
TRBV19,TRBD2,.,TRBJ2-1,TGTGCCAGTAGTATTAAACCGGGACTAGCGTTCTACAATGAGCAGTTCTTC,CASSIKPGLAFYNEQFF
TRBV3-1/TRBV3-2,TRBD2,few,TRBJ2-7,TGTGCCAGCAGCCGAGGGAGGGGCTACGAGCAGTACTTC,CASSRGRGYEQYF
TRBV6-5,TRBD1,.,TRBJ1-2,TGTGCCAGCACCATGGACAGGAACTATGGCTACACCTTC,CASTMDRNYGYTF
TRBV18,.,once,TRBJ1-6,TGTGCCAGCTCACCACAAGGGACTCCGGATTCACCCCTCCACTTT,CASSPQGTPDSPLHF
TRBV3-1/TRBV3-2,TRBD2,.,TRBJ2-1,TGTGCCAGCAGCCAAGTGGTACTAGCGCTAGACAATGAGCAGTTCTTC,CASSQVVLALDNEQFF
TRBV7-9,.,.,TRBJ1-4,TGTGCCAGCAGCCCGAGAACCTTTACTAATGAAAAACTGTTTTTT,CASSPRTFTNEKLFF
TRBV10-1,.,.,TRBJ2-7,TGCGCCAGCAGTGAAGGGCAGGGCCTCTACGAGCAGTACTTC,CASSEGQGLYEQYF
TRBV21-1,.,.,TRBJ2-1,TGTGCCAGCAGCAATCGTCTAGCGCACTACAATGAGCAGTTCTTC,CASSNRLAHYNEQFF
TRBV9,.,.,TRBJ2-3,TGTGCCAGCAGCGTAGATCCCATCACAGATACGCAGTATTTT,CASSVDPITDTQYF
TRBV27,TRBD2,.,TRBJ2-3,TGTGCCAGCAGTTTAGAGGGGTCGAGCGGGAGGGCCCCGCAGTATTTT,CASSLEGSSGRAPQYF
TRBV24-1,.,.,TRBJ1-3,TGTGCCACCAGTGACGGGGACTCTGGAAACACCATATATTTT,CATSDGDSGNTIYF
TRBV5-1,.,.,TRBJ1-4,TGCGCCAGCAGCTTGGGGAGTAATGAAAAACTGTTTTTT,CASSLGSNEKLFF
TRBV28,TRBD1,.,TRBJ2-7,TGTGCCAGCAGTTCACAGGGGCCTCACTACGAGCAGTACTTC,CASSSQGPHYEQYF
TRBV5-6,.,.,TRBJ1-4,TGTGCCAGCAGCTTGACAACAACTAATGAAAAACTGTTTTTT,CASSLTTTNEKLFF
TRBV15,TRBD1,.,TRBJ2-7,TGTGCCACCAGCAGGGAGACAGGGGGCTACGAGCAGTACTTC,CATSRETGGYEQYF
TRBV5-1,TRBD2,.,TRBJ2-2,TGCGCCAGCAGCCCTCAACTAGCGGCGAACACCGGGGAGCTGTTTTTT,CASSPQLAANTGELFF
TRBV19,TRBD2,.,TRBJ2-7,TGTGCCAGTAGCGGACTAGCGGGAGGTGGCGAGCAGTACTTC,CASSGLAGGGEQYF
TRBV3-1/TRBV3-2,.,.,TRBJ2-3,TGTGCCAGCAGCCAGACAGGTCCAGATACGCAGTATTTT,CASSQTGPDTQYF
TRBV30,TRBD2,.,TRBJ2-7,TGTGCCTGGATCGAACTTGGACTAGCGGGAGACGAGCAGTACTTC,CAWIELGLAGDEQYF
TRBV14,.,.,TRBJ2-5,TGTGCCAGCAGCCTGAAGCAATCCCACGAGACCCAGTACTTC,CASSLKQSHETQYF
TRBV27,.,.,TRBJ1-1,TGTGCCAGCAGTTTGCACCAGGGCACTGAAGCTTTCTTT,CASSLHQGTEAFF
TRBV6-4,.,few,TRBJ2-1,TGTGCCAGCAGTGTGTCAGGGGAAATTTACAATGAGCAGTTCTTC,CASSVSGEIYNEQFF
TRBV9,.,.,TRBJ1-1,TGTGCCAGCAGCGTAACAGACAGGAGGAACACTGAAGCTTTCTTT,CASSVTDRRNTEAFF
TRBV11-2,TRBD1,.,TRBJ1-3,TGTGCCAGCAGCGGCACCGGGACAGGGTTCTCTGGAAACACCATATATTTT,CASSGTGTGFSGNTIYF
TRBV28,.,once,TRBJ1-5,TGTGCCAGCAGTTCCCCCCTGGGGACTGGCAATCAGCCCCAGCATTTT,CASSSPLGTGNQPQHF
TRBV5-8,TRBD2,.,TRBJ2-3,TGTGCCAGCAGCTTTGGGACTAGCGAGGGGTCAGATACGCAGTATTTT,CASSFGTSEGSDTQYF
TRBV28,.,.,TRBJ2-3,TGTGCCAGCCAGTTGCCGGGAGCTAGCACAGATACGCAGTATTTT,CASQLPGASTDTQYF
TRBV24-1,.,.,TRBJ2-1,TGTGCCACCAGTGATCCGCGGGCCACTTTAAACTCCTACAATGAGCAGTTCTTC,CATSDPRATLNSYNEQFF
TRBV19,.,.,TRBJ1-3,TGTGCCAGTAGTATTTTGGCAGGGGCTGGAAACACCATATATTTT,CASSILAGAGNTIYF
TRBV29-1,.,.,TRBJ2-6,TGCAGCGCTGACTTCTCTGGGGCCAACGTCCTGACTTTC,CSADFSGANVLTF
TRBV27,.,.,TRBJ2-3,TGTGCCAGCAGACCAGGGGTGGGGAACACAGATACGCAGTATTTT,CASRPGVGNTDTQYF
TRBV11-2,TRBD2,once,TRBJ2-7,TGTGCCAGCAGCTTAGCGGGGAGGGGAATCTACGAGCAGTACTTC,CASSLAGRGIYEQYF
TRBV4-1,.,.,TRBJ2-6,TGCGCCAGCAGCCAAGATCCCAGGGCTGGGGCCAACGTCCTGACTTTC,CASSQDPRAGANVLTF
TRBV6-4,TRBD2,.,TRBJ2-3,TGTGCCAGCAGCCCTAGCGGGAGTGGGGCAGATACGCAGTATTTT,CASSPSGSGADTQYF
TRBV24-1,TRBD2,.,TRBJ2-3,TGTGCCACTGGATCTCTAGCGGGGATCACAGATACGCAGTATTTT,CATGSLAGITDTQYF
TRBV28,.,.,TRBJ1-1,TGTGCCAGCACGACCGCTGCGGGGGGGAACACTGAAGCTTTCTTT,CASTTAAGGNTEAFF
TRBV6-1,.,.,TRBJ1-1,TGTGCCAGCAGTGAATATCAGGGGAACACTGAAGCTTTCTTT,CASSEYQGNTEAFF
TRBV6-1,TRBD2,.,TRBJ2-3,TGTGCCAGCAGTGAGGGACTAGCGGGAGCAATAACCCCTCGCACAGATACGCAGTATTTT,CASSEGLAGAITPRTDTQYF
TRBV19,TRBD2,.,TRBJ2-1,TGTGCCAGTAGCAGGGGGGGAGCGGGAGGGCCGATTCATGAGCAGTTCTTC,CASSRGGAGGPIHEQFF
TRBV5-1,TRBD1,.,TRBJ1-4,TGCGCCAGCAGCCCAGGGACAGGGGGTAATGAAAAACTGTTTTTT,CASSPGTGGNEKLFF
TRBV2,TRBD1,.,TRBJ1-2,TGTGCCAGCAGTTTTTGGGGACAGCAAGGTGGCTACACCTTC,CASSFWGQQGGYTF
TRBV28,.,.,TRBJ2-1,TGTGCCAGCAGTTCCGGGACTCAACCCAGTGAGCAGTTCTTC,CASSSGTQPSEQFF
TRBV18,.,.,TRBJ1-4,TGTGCCAGCTCATCGGAGACGCTTGGGGAAAAACTGTTTTTT,CASSSETLGEKLFF
TRBV5-1,TRBD1,.,TRBJ1-1,TGCGCCAGCAGGGTGGGGGACAGCGGAAAAGCTTTCTTT,CASRVGDSGKAFF
TRBV4-1,.,.,TRBJ1-6,TGCGCCAGCAGCCAATCGACGCTGAGGGATTCACCCCTCCACTTT,CASSQSTLRDSPLHF
TRBV28,TRBD1,.,TRBJ1-1,TGTGCCAGCATCCCGGGACAGGGGGACACTGAAGCTTTCTTT,CASIPGQGDTEAFF
TRBV28,.,once,TRBJ2-1,TGTGCCAGCAGACCCATCGTAATGGCGGGATGGTACAATGAGCAGTTCTTC,CASRPIVMAGWYNEQFF
TRBV29-1,.,.,TRBJ2-1,TGCAGCGTTGAAGATCGGTATCGCGAGCAGTTCTTC,CSVEDRYREQFF